This T cell receptor (beta chain) appears in the sequencing data of a study of blood T cell repertoires in COVID-19. About the study: Sample material is recorded as cDNA or gDNA derived from T cells, B-cell-depleted T cells, or PBMCs.

Germline lookup yields CDR1 SGHDT and CDR2 YYEEEE. Deletions cut 3 bases from V and 4 bases from J, with 11 bases between. CDR3 length: 13 amino acids. Sequencing was performed with immunoSEQ multiplex PCR; in TCRdb, only in-frame clones are kept and a portion is missing. The sample yields under 450,000 clones, around 91% seen once. The sequencing sample was made of peripheral blood. The clonotype was recovered from a woman between 35 and 50 years old with COVID-19, enrolled during active disease. V and J are TRBV5-6 and TRBJ2-7; perhaps TRBD2 as D (6 bases). The CDR3 DNA reads as TGTGCCAGCAGCTCTGGGGGGTTTTACGAGCAGTACTTC. Amino acids: CASSSGGFYEQYF.